This is a list of T cell receptor beta chains from one sample in a study of shared clonotypes between healthy human individuals. Clones were sequenced by immunoSEQ multiplex PCR, and TCRdb holds only the in-frame ones, with some missing. The sample holds almost 700,000 clones; under 95% are singletons and the top ten take approximately 22%. Material for sequencing was naive CD8+ T cells sorted from blood. These receptors originate from a young man in good health. CDR3s include the opening cysteine and the closing phenylalanine or tryptophan.

V: TRBV6-4
J: TRBJ2-1
CDR3: CARTSGRAGNEQFF

V: TRBV7-9
J: TRBJ2-2
CDR3: CASSASNTGELFF

V: TRBV9
J: TRBJ2-5
CDR3: CASSPVTEETQYF

V: TRBV7-9
J: TRBJ2-7
CDR3: CASRQGSYEQYF

V: TRBV6-6
J: TRBJ2-7
CDR3: CASSRGMEFEQYF

V: TRBV11-2
J: TRBJ2-5
CDR3: CASSLLSGGGGETQYF

V: TRBV29-1
J: TRBJ2-7
CDR3: CSVNLRDRGPYEQYF

V: TRBV7-9
J: TRBJ2-6
CDR3: CASSFSGTGANVLTF

V: TRBV6-1
J: TRBJ2-3
CDR3: CASSGSSGGVDTQYF

V: TRBV6-4
J: TRBJ2-1
CDR3: CASSRLAGANEQFF

V: TRBV7-6
J: TRBJ2-4
CDR3: CASSPEAAGSVAKNIQYF

V: TRBV7-8
J: TRBJ2-7
CDR3: CASSLGTGPYEQYF